The 2 T cell receptor beta chains listed next were all sequenced from one sample in a study of cytomegalovirus exposure and HLA in healthy donors. Sequencing was performed with immunoSEQ multiplex PCR; in TCRdb, only in-frame clones are kept and a portion is missing. This table holds 65,000 to 75,000 clones, over 90% found once. Specimen: PBMCs. Receptors originate from a woman under 30 in good health and CMV-seropositive.

Points on this clone: One end of the junction is discordant with germline, which a read error may explain. This chain links TRBV27 with TRBJ2-1; 7 bases fit TRBD1. Germline V CDR1 and CDR2: MNHEY, SMNVEV (reference sequence). The CDR3 extends over 14 amino acids. The CDR3 bases are TGTGCCAGCAGTCTCGGGACAGAATACAGTGAGCAGTTCTTC. Amino acids: CASSLGTEYSEQFF.

CDR3 protein: CASSLWGRVPDTQYF. The CDR3 coding sequence is TGTGCCAGCAGTTTATGGGGCAGGGTTCCAGATACGCAGTATTTT. The chain couples TRBV28 to TRBJ2-3; weak D call: TRBD1 (5 bases). V gave up 0 bases and J gave up 4 bases, with 11 bases separating them. Germline V gives CDR1 MDHEN, CDR2 SYDVKM. CDR3 size: 15 residues.